This is a list of T cell receptor beta chains from one sample in a study of shared clonotypes between healthy human individuals. Libraries were prepared by immunoSEQ multiplex PCR; TCRdb keeps only in-frame clonotypes and omits some of them. The repertoire holds about 1.5 million clones, with roughly 97% as singletons. Material: naive CD4+ T cells sorted from blood. The receptor source for this set is a man younger than 40 in good health. CDR3s leave out the opening cysteine and the closing phenylalanine or tryptophan. Each record gives: clone size, V gene, CDR3 protein. Clone size is not always given. Where it is, it says once, few, many or a class for expanded clones.

. | TRBV30 | AWSTKPNTEAF
. | TRBV5-4 | ASSSTSGSYNEQF
. | TRBV7-2 | ASSLAGGPYEQY
. | TRBV7-2 | ASSLRLAPSYEQY
. | TRBV9 | ASSVAAGADSNQPQH
. | TRBV6-1 | ASSVQGVGHEKLF
. | TRBV28 | ASSQQGSTDTQY
once | TRBV2 | AGTGYNEQF
. | TRBV4-1 | ASSQETLSEQY
. | TRBV2 | ASSERQRTTDTQY
once | TRBV7-9 | ASSEVQVAEQY
. | TRBV11-2 | ASSFYRDNYEQY
. | TRBV19 | ASSFQTGAQY
. | TRBV7-6 | ASSESPASWNEQF
once | TRBV13 | ASSPGTRSRDEQF
. | TRBV27 | ASSVTLPVGYTGANVLT
. | TRBV5-1 | ASSLQAGVYNSGANVLT
. | TRBV20-1 | SAPDRVDQY
. | TRBV5-5 | ASSLSGFSNQPQH
few | TRBV7-3 | ASSRGAQETQY
. | TRBV18 | ASSPGGRGVGYGYT
. | TRBV27 | ASSPFGEKYEQY
. | TRBV7-2 | ASSWGLAADTQY
. | TRBV2 | ASSRTRSVAEYSNQPQH
. | TRBV2 | ASTLGLAADQETQY
. | TRBV6-5 | ASSLGGDEAF
. | TRBV4-1 | ASSHVALIGELF
. | TRBV5-1 | ASSTSGRSTGELF
. | TRBV18 | ASSPLTNEQF
. | TRBV5-1 | ASSLGSSGANVLT
once | TRBV5-1 | ASSLVGDREKLF
. | TRBV7-6 | ASSPSPQGSNQPQH
. | TRBV5-4 | ASSPRGGATGELF
. | TRBV11-3 | ASSPRVAGELF
. | TRBV2 | ASSAGLNTEAF
. | TRBV21-1 | ASSKHGNEQF
. | TRBV7-2 | ASSPQRGSYNEQF
. | TRBV7-9 | ASSLGGPLRLEY
. | TRBV4-3 | ASSQTGTGGTDTQY
once | TRBV5-1 | ASSLKRVDTEAF
. | TRBV4-1 | ASSQDHPWSGNTIY
. | TRBV5-6 | ASRNRGDKNIQY
. | TRBV30 | AWSLGQAWY
. | TRBV5-1 | ASSLVAGAHEQF
. | TRBV5-1 | ASSIPTTSELQETQY